This T cell receptor (beta chain) was documented in a study of T cells in Graves' hyperthyroidism and ophthalmopathy. Regions amplified from RNA transcripts were the TCR beta CDR3 regions. HTBI primers drove first-round RT-PCR of the TCR CDR3. TCRdb redid the calling of the multiplex PCR reads with MiXCR, one entry per CDR3 protein. This sample has more than 500,000 distinct CDR3 sequences, with roughly a sixth found just once. CDR1 and CDR2 (germline): SNHLY, FYNNEI. V was clipped by 7 bases and J by 7 bases, with 8 bases between them. The CDR3 totals 11 residues. Regarding this clonotype: What it binds is not known.

Study-wide points: Blood shared most expanded thyroid clonotypes above 0.001. The model anticipated ophthalmopathy a median approximately 6.5 months pre-onset.

The PBMCs had their origin in approximately 10 ml of fresh peripheral blood. This chain uses TRBV2 with TRBJ2-4; the D is unclear. The sequence was obtained from a woman aged 25 to 39 with Graves' ophthalmopathy. What was sequenced was blood. CDR3 residues: CASIYSNIQYF. The CDR3 region has the DNA TGTGCCAGCATATACTCGAACATTCAGTACTTC. The whole variable domain, filled in from reference TRBV2 and TRBJ2-4, reads EPEVTQTPSHQVTQMGQEVILRCVPISNHLYFYWYRQILGQKVEFLVSFYNNEISEKSEIFDDQFSVERPDGSNFTLKIRSTKLEDSAMYFCASIYSNIQYFGAGTRLSVL.